This T cell receptor beta chain was captured in a study of a mutant IDH1 vaccine in newly diagnosed glioma. As to this clone: Its antigen is still unknown.

Time point noted: week 35, safety follow-up. Vaccine doses each comprised 300 ug of mutant IDH1 20-mer peptide, with topical imiquimod. Trimming took 7 bases from V and 5 from J, leaving 17 bases between them. This CDR3 contains 14 residues. CDR1 MNHNY and CDR2 SVGAGI come from the germline V gene (reference sequence). Sequencing used immunoSEQ multiplex PCR; TCRdb keeps in-frame clones, though not all of them. Here the sample spans roughly 50,000 clones, roughly 80% being singletons. Sequences were derived from PBMCs, sampled from a glioma patient whose treatment included an IDH1 peptide vaccine. The gene calls are TRBV6-6 and TRBJ1-1; a weak D match, TRBD1 (6 bases). The source is a man in his forties or fifties with glioma. The CDR3 coding sequence is TGTGCCAGCACGCAAGGTACAGGGAGAACTGAAGCTTTCTTT. Encoded protein: CASTQGTGRTEAFF.